The 21 T cell receptor beta chains below come from one sample, sequenced in a study of cytomegalovirus exposure and HLA in healthy donors. The study ran its PCR with 60 Vbeta and 13 Jbeta primers. Clones were sequenced by immunoSEQ multiplex PCR, and TCRdb holds only the in-frame ones, with some missing. The sample lists some 42,000 clones; about 50% were seen once. The source material was PBMCs. All receptors derive from a human donor in good health.

V gene TRBV19 combines with J gene TRBJ1-6, with D unresolved. The CDR3 covers 15 residues. Germline V CDR1 and CDR2: LNHDA, SQIVND (reference sequence). Trimming cost V 5 bases and J 8 bases, with 16 bases left between them. The CDR3 spells CASSDPGSPYSPLHF. The CDR3 DNA reads as TGTGCCAGTAGTGATCCGGGATCCCCTTATTCACCCCTCCACTTT.

The rearrangement uses TRBV6-5 and TRBJ1-1; 10 nucleotides agree with TRBD1. The CDR3 loop spans 13 amino acids. Trimming cost V 2 bases and J 7 bases; bases outside gene matches: 1. Germline CDR1 reads MNHEY; CDR2 reads SVGAGI. CDR3 sequence: CASSYGTGVEAFF. CDR3 nucleotide sequence: TGTGCCAGCAGTTACGGGACAGGGGTTGAAGCTTTCTTT.

Sample share makes this clone large. The identical CDR3 is also encoded by other nucleotide sequences in the sample. The rearrangement joins TRBV6-5 to TRBJ1-5; maybe TRBD1 (6 bases). Trimming cost V 0 bases and J 1 base, with 10 bases left between them. The CDR3 has 16 residues. Germline CDR1 MNHEY, CDR2 SVGAGI. The CDR3 bases are TGTGCCAGCAGTTACTCGGCAGGGGCAAGCAATCAGCCCCAGCATTTT. As protein: CASSYSAGASNQPQHF.

The CDR3 sequence: CASSPTPWLVGYGYTF. The CDR3 DNA reads TGTGCCAGCAGTCCTACCCCTTGGTTAGTCGGCTATGGCTACACCTTC. The chain couples TRBV27 to TRBJ1-2, with unresolved D. CDR1 is MNHEY, CDR2 SMNVEV, per germline (reference sequence). The CDR3 is 16 amino acids. V lost 5 bases and J 4 bases, leaving 20 bases between the germline ends.

The rearrangement joins TRBV2 to TRBJ1-5, with 9 bases fitting TRBD1. Germline values: CDR1 SNHLY, CDR2 FYNNEI. V lost 4 bases, J lost 9 bases, and 10 bases stayed unmatched. The CDR3 loop spans 15 amino acids. The CDR3 protein is CASSAMGQGLGPQHF. CDR3 sequence (DNA): TGTGCCAGCAGTGCCATGGGACAGGGCTTAGGGCCCCAGCATTTT. Supplemented by reference TRBV2 and TRBJ1-5, the full variable domain reads EPEVTQTPSHQVTQMGQEVILRCVPISNHLYFYWYRQILGQKVEFLVSFYNNEISEKSEIFDDQFSVERPDGSNFTLKIRSTKLEDSAMYFCASSAMGQGLGPQHFGDGTRLSIL.

The genes are TRBV27 and TRBJ2-7, with 9 bases fitting TRBD2. The V segment lost 2 bases and the J segment 5 bases; nucleotides outside the gene matches: 13. The CDR3 spans 17 residues. CDR1 MNHEY and CDR2 SMNVEV come from the germline V gene (reference sequence). This CDR3 reads CASSLLGFSGSTNEQYF. Written as DNA, the CDR3 is TGTGCCAGCAGTTTACTAGGCTTTAGCGGGAGTACCAACGAGCAGTACTTC.

The chain carries TRBV4-1 and TRBJ2-3; unclear D gene. This CDR3 has 14 amino acids. Trimming took 3 bases from V and 1 from J, leaving 8 bases between them. Per germline, CDR1 MGHRA and CDR2 YSYEKL. CDR3 sequence (DNA): TGCGCCAGCAGCCACCCGACTGGCACAGATACGCAGTATTTT. This translates into CASSHPTGTDTQYF.

This clone is labeled medium-sized. The junction shows a germline mismatch at one end, possibly a read error. This chain joins TRBV30 and TRBJ2-1, with 7 bases matching TRBD2. The germline V gene encodes CDR1 GTSNPN and CDR2 SVGIG (reference sequence). This CDR3 spans 11 amino acids. The CDR3 reads CARGSYNEQFF. CDR3 nucleotides: TGCGCTCGCGGGAGCTACAATGAGCAGTTCTTC.

This clone showed up many times. The V gene is TRBV27, the J gene TRBJ2-7; 8 positions match TRBD1. V shed 5 bases, J shed 2 bases, and the junction held 5 bases outside the gene matches. The CDR3 sequence is 14 residues long. CDR1 and CDR2 (germline): MNHEY, SMNVEV (reference sequence). The CDR3 reads CASSRGQDTYEQYF. CDR3 in DNA: TGTGCCAGCAGTCGGGGACAGGATACCTACGAGCAGTACTTC.

This rearrangement joins TRBV5-1 to TRBJ2-7; 7 bases agree with TRBD2. Germline lookup yields CDR1 SGHRS and CDR2 YFSETQ. This CDR3 has 16 amino acids. After removal of 4 bases from V and 6 bases from J, the junction contained 16 bases not matched to a gene. This CDR3 is CASSRGARERGGEQYF. The DNA for the CDR3 is TGCGCCAGCAGCCGAGGGGCGCGGGAGCGCGGTGGCGAGCAGTACTTC.

In the case of this clone: Other DNA sequences in this specimen translate into the identical CDR3. The chain recombines TRBV27 with TRBJ1-6; weak D call: TRBD1 (5 bases). Trimming cost V 3 bases and J 9 bases, with 12 bases left between them. In germline, CDR1 is MNHEY, CDR2 SMNVEV (reference sequence). The CDR3 length is 14 residues. The CDR3 sequence is CASSFSGNTSPLHF. The DNA of the CDR3 is TGTGCCAGCAGTTTTTCAGGGAATACTTCACCCCTCCACTTT.

Remarks on this clone: The sample contains more than one DNA sequence encoding this CDR3. The chain couples TRBV6-4 to TRBJ1-1, with 10 bases lining up with TRBD1. The ends lost 7 bases at V and 4 bases at J; junction bases unmatched: 6. The CDR3 has 14 amino acids. Looked up from germline, CDR1 is MRHNA and CDR2 is SNTAGT. CDR3 protein: CASTRTGGSTEAFF. The CDR3 region has the DNA TGTGCCAGCACCAGGACAGGGGGATCCACTGAAGCTTTCTTT.

The table lists this clone with a few counts. The rearrangement joins TRBV7-3 to TRBJ1-2; D remains unclear. The CDR3 has 13 residues. Germline V CDR1 and CDR2: SGHTA, FQGTGA. The V end lost 5 bases, the J end lost 8 bases, and 15 bases lay between the germline ends. The CDR3: CASSPSSIGGYTF. In DNA form, the CDR3 reads TGTGCCAGCAGCCCCAGTTCGATCGGGGGCTACACCTTC. The entire variable domain, with the rest obtained from reference TRBV7-3 and TRBJ1-2, is as follows: GAGVSQTPSNKVTEKGKYVELRCDPISGHTALYWYRQSLGQGPEFLIYFQGTGAADDSGLPNDRFFAVRPEGSVSTLKIQRTERGDSAVYLCASSPSSIGGYTFGSGTRLTVV.

The rearrangement uses TRBV9 and TRBJ1-4, with D hard to call. This CDR3 is built from 15 residues. Per germline, CDR1 SGDLS and CDR2 YYNGEE. V was shortened by 4 bases and J by 5 bases, with 15 bases between the two germline ends. CDR3 sequence: CASSPQVGVNEKLFF. As DNA, the CDR3 is TGTGCCAGCAGCCCCCAAGTCGGGGTGAATGAAAAACTGTTTTTT.

The chain employs TRBV5-6 and TRBJ2-2; the D is unclear. CDR1 SGHDT and CDR2 YYEEEE come from the germline V gene. This CDR3 is 15 amino acids long. The V end was cut by 2 bases, the J end by 3 bases, with 11 bases between. The CDR3 spells CASSFVTTDTGELFF. The CDR3 DNA reads as TGTGCCAGCAGCTTCGTAACTACCGACACCGGGGAGCTGTTTTTT.

The V gene is TRBV7-2, the J gene TRBJ2-1; D possibly corresponds to TRBD1 (5 bases). This CDR3 contains 14 residues. Per the germline V gene, CDR1 is SGHTA and CDR2 is FQGNSA. V dropped 5 bases and J dropped 3 bases, with 11 bases sitting between them. The CDR3 DNA sequence: TGTGCCAGCAGCGCTACAGGTTTCTACAATGAGCAGTTCTTC. Protein sequence: CASSATGFYNEQFF.

J is TRBJ1-3 and V is TRBV5-5; D is undetermined. The V and J ends lost 1 base and 0 bases respectively, with 8 bases between them. The V gene's germline CDR1 is SGHKS and CDR2 YYEKEE (reference sequence). CDR3 length equals 15 residues. CDR3 in amino acids: CASSLTDYSGNTIYF. As DNA, the CDR3 is TGTGCCAGCAGCTTGACTGACTACTCTGGAAACACCATATATTTT.

This rearrangement joins TRBV15 to TRBJ1-3; D gene unclear. The germline CDR1 and CDR2 sequences are LNHNV and YYDKDF (reference sequence). V was clipped by 8 bases and J by 4 bases, with 6 bases between them. The CDR3 is 11 residues long. CDR3 sequence (DNA): TGTGCCACCCGAGTGGGAAACACCATATATTTT. Protein: CATRVGNTIYF.

The chain has TRBV6-5 and TRBJ1-2, with 7 bases aligning to TRBD1. V trimming: 2 bases; J trimming: 7 bases; junction bases outside the gene matches: 10. Germline CDR1 MNHEY, CDR2 SVGAGI. This CDR3 comprises 15 residues. CDR3 bases: TGTGCCAGCAGTTACGCACAGGGGAGCCTCTTTGGCTACACCTTC. It specifies CASSYAQGSLFGYTF.

The chain recombines TRBV4-3 with TRBJ2-2; D remains ambiguous. The CDR3 loop spans 14 amino acids. Germline V gene sequence: CDR1 LGHNA, CDR2 YSLEER. Trimming shortened V by 4 bases and J by 2 bases, and 8 bases separated the two germline ends. The CDR3 coding sequence is TGCGCCAGCAGCCTTTCCTTCAACACCGGGGAGCTGTTTTTT. Its protein product is CASSLSFNTGELFF.

This clone occurred a few times. The chain joins TRBV19 to TRBJ2-7; 7 bases are a match to TRBD1. CDR1 and CDR2 from the germline V gene are LNHDA and SQIVND (reference sequence). The CDR3 is 15 amino acids. The V segment lost 3 bases and the J segment 4 bases; nucleotides outside the gene matches: 9. Here the CDR3 reads CASSIQAGGRYEQYF. DNA for the CDR3: TGTGCCAGTAGTATTCAGGCAGGGGGTCGTTACGAGCAGTACTTC.